This T cell receptor (beta chain) emerged from a study of cytomegalovirus exposure and HLA in healthy donors. Study results and caveats: Most TCR sequences were uncommon, yet certain public TCRs appeared in many donors. Some TCR beta chains (roughly 150 of them) were listed as cytomegalovirus-associated. Roughly uniform depth of sequencing across donors was assumed in presence/absence analyses. A later analysis found most CMV-associated TCR beta chains apparently HLA-restricted.

PCR amplification relied on 60 Vbeta primers (plus 13 Jbeta primers). The table came from immunoSEQ multiplex PCR; TCRdb's copy has only in-frame clones and leaves some out. This sample yields more than 85,000 clones, of which over 9.5% are seen a single time; roughly 15% belongs to the top ten. Turning to this clone: No antigen is known for it.

The length of the CDR3 is 14 residues. V shed 1 base and J shed 9 bases, with 13 bases lying between them. CDR1 is SGHTA, CDR2 FQGNSA, per germline. The material sequenced was PBMCs. This receptor was obtained from a man between 40 and 49 years old in good health and CMV-seropositive. The V call is TRBV7-2, the J call TRBJ2-1; TRBD1 is a possible D gene (5 bases). The CDR3 bases are TGTGCCAGCAGCTTAGTGTTGGGTCAGGGTGAGCAGTTCTTC. Translating gives CASSLVLGQGEQFF.